This record looks at one T cell receptor (beta chain) sequence and its context. Its target is not known. This entry belongs to a study of T cell responses to AZD1222 COVID-19 vaccine. Study-level results: Donors skewed white British and female; clonal diversity was possibly underestimated.

Investigators merged groups given second doses at roughly 4 or roughly 12 weeks. Libraries were prepared by immunoSEQ multiplex PCR; TCRdb keeps only in-frame clonotypes and omits some of them. Of some 90,000 clones listed, 70% to 90% were seen once; the top ten hold around 5%. This CDR3 has 14 amino acids. The ends were cut back, 0 bases at V and 1 base at J, with 7 bases in the middle. CDR1 SGHKS and CDR2 YYEKEE come from the germline V gene (reference sequence). The V call is TRBV5-5, the J call TRBJ1-1, with D possibly matching TRBD1 (5 bases). The sample consisted of peripheral blood, taken 28 days after the second AZD1222 dose. This TCR was recovered from an adult who received the AZD1222 COVID-19 vaccine. The CDR3 is CASSLGQTNTEAFF. CDR3 in DNA: TGTGCCAGCAGCTTGGGACAGACGAACACTGAAGCTTTCTTT.